The 7 T cell receptor beta chains presented below share a single source sample, sequenced in a study of blood T cell repertoires in COVID-19. Only in-frame clones appear in the TCRdb table, and some are missing; sequencing was by immunoSEQ multiplex PCR. The sample carries more than 65,000 clones, around 88% recorded once. Sequencing was done on a sample of peripheral blood. These receptors all come from a man in his sixties with acute or convalescent COVID-19.

This chain uses TRBV6-2 or TRBV6-3 with TRBJ2-5; perhaps TRBD1 as D (5 bases). V lost 7 bases, J lost 7 bases, and 19 bases lay in between. This CDR3 spans 14 amino acids. Germline CDR1 is MNHEY and CDR2 is SVGEGT. The CDR3 is CASNPLSLDRTQYF. CDR3 bases: TGTGCCAGCAACCCCTTGTCACTTGACAGGACCCAGTACTTC.

In its sample, this clone was seen once. The sample carries other DNA sequences with the same CDR3. The genes are TRBV19 and TRBJ2-2; 8 bases match TRBD2. V dropped 7 bases and J dropped 6; count of bases not matched to a gene: 16. The CDR3 runs to 17 residues. From germline, CDR1 is LNHDA and CDR2 SQIVND (reference sequence). CDR3 amino acids: CASNGWLGRGASGELFF. DNA of the CDR3: TGTGCCAGTAATGGTTGGCTGGGGCGGGGGGCTTCCGGGGAGCTGTTTTTT.

The V and J genes are TRBV19 and TRBJ2-7; 8 bases match TRBD1. Germline lookup yields CDR1 LNHDA and CDR2 SQIVND (reference sequence). After removal of 6 bases from V and 6 bases from J, the junction contained 10 bases not matched to a gene. This CDR3 contains 14 residues. The CDR3 loop reads CASSLLQGDGEQYF. CDR3 in DNA: TGTGCCAGTAGCCTCCTACAGGGGGACGGCGAGCAGTACTTC. Full variable domain (remainder filled in from reference TRBV19 and TRBJ2-7): DGGITQSPKYLFRKEGQNVTLSCEQNLNHDAMYWYRQDPGQGLRLIYYSQIVNDFQKGDIAEGYSVSREKKESFPLTVTSAQKNPTAFYLCASSLLQGDGEQYFGPGTRLTVT.

V and J are TRBV7-2 and TRBJ1-1, with unresolved D. V shed 7 bases and J shed 2 bases, with 11 bases lying between them. Germline values: CDR1 SGHTA, CDR2 FQGNSA. The CDR3 runs to 13 residues. The chain's CDR3 is CASKYGGNTEAFF. In DNA form, the CDR3 reads TGTGCCAGCAAGTATGGAGGCAACACTGAAGCTTTCTTT.

This chain connects TRBV6-2 or TRBV6-3 to TRBJ1-6; unclear D gene. The CDR3 consists of 13 residues. Germline assignment: CDR1 MNHEY and CDR2 SVGEGT. V dropped 4 bases and J dropped 8 bases, with 9 bases sitting between them. CDR3 in DNA: TGTGCCAGCAGTTTTCAGGCAGATTCACCCCTCCACTTT. This sequence encodes CASSFQADSPLHF.

The chain has TRBV3-1 (or the pseudogene TRBV3-2) and TRBJ1-1; D is undetermined. There are 16 residues in the CDR3. Germline CDR1 and CDR2: LGHDT and YNNKEL (reference sequence). V was pared by 3 bases and J by 1 base, with 15 bases between. The CDR3 is CASSHTIGLGNTEAFF. The CDR3 DNA reads TGTGCCAGCAGCCACACCATCGGACTCGGGAACACTGAAGCTTTCTTT.

The genes are TRBV6-1 and TRBJ1-3; TRBD1 is a possible D gene (5 bases). Between the trimmed V and J ends, which lost 2 bases and 4 bases, there was a span of 12 bases. The CDR3 is made up of 15 amino acids. The germline gives CDR1 MNHNS, CDR2 SASEGT. The DNA of the CDR3 is TGTGCCAGCAGTGAACCCTCCTGGGGCGGAAACACCATATATTTT. Protein: CASSEPSWGGNTIYF.